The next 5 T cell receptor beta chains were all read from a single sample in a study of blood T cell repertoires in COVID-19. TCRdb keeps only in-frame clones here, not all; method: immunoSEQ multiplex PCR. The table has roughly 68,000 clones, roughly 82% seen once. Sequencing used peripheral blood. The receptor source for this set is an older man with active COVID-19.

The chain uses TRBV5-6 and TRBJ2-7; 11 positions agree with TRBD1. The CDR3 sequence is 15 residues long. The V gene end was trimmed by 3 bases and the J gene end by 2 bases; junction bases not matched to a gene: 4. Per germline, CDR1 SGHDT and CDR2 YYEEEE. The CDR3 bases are TGTGCCAGCAGCTGGGACAGGGGGGGTGCCTACGAGCAGTACTTC. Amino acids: CASSWDRGGAYEQYF.

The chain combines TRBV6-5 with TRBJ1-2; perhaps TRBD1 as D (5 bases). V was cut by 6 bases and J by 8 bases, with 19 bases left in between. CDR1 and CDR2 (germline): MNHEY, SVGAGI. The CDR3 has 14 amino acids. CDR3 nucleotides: TGTGCCAGCAGGGAGGGGACCGGGTTCAGAGGCTACACCTTC. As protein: CASREGTGFRGYTF.

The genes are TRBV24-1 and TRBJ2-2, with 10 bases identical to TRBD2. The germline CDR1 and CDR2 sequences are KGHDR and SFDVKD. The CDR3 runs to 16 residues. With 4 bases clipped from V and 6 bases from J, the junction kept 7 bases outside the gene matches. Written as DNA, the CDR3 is TGTGCCACCAGTGACCCCAGCGGGAGGGGGTCCGGGGAGCTGTTTTTT. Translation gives CATSDPSGRGSGELFF.

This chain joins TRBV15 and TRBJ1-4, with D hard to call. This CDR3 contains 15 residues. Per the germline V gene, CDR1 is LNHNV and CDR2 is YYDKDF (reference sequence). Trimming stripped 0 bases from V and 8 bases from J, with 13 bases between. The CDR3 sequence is CATSRDHSPGEKLFF. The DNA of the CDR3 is TGTGCCACCAGCAGAGATCACTCCCCGGGAGAAAAACTGTTTTTT.

CDR3 sequence reads: CASSLSSGQGSYEQYF. The CDR3 coding sequence is TGTGCCAGCAGCTTATCCTCGGGACAAGGTTCCTACGAGCAGTACTTC. The chain joins TRBV7-9 to TRBJ2-7; possibly TRBD1 for D (6 bases). Germline loops: CDR1 SEHNR, CDR2 FQNEAQ (reference sequence). V lost 2 bases and J lost 1, with 15 bases in between. The CDR3 is 16 amino acids.